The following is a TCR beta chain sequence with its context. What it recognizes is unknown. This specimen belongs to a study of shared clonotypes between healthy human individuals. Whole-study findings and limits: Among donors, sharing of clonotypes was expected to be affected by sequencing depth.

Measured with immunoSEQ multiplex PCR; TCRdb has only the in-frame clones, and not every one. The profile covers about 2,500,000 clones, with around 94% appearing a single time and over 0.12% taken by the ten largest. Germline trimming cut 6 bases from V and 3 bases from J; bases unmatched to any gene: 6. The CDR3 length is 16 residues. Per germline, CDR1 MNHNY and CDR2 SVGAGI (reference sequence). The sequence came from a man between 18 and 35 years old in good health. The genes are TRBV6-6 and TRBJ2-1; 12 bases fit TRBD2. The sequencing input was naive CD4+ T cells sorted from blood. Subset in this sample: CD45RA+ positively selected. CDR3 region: CASRSGLAGHYNEQFF. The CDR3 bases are TGTGCCAGCAGATCTGGACTAGCGGGACACTACAATGAGCAGTTCTTC.